Shown below are 20 T cell receptor beta chains from a single sample sequenced in a study of cytomegalovirus exposure and HLA in healthy donors. A multiplex PCR was run with 60 Vbeta primers and 13 Jbeta primers. The protocol was immunoSEQ multiplex PCR, while the TCRdb copy is restricted to in-frame clones and leaves out a portion. This sample has about 170,000 clones, with approximately 78% found just once. The source material was PBMCs. These receptors were taken from a girl aged 2 to 9 in good health and CMV-seropositive.

This clone was counted between two and nine times. The chain uses TRBV4-1 and TRBJ1-1, with a possible D match to TRBD1 (5 bases). The CDR3 runs 14 residues. Trimming left V 6 bases short and J 4 bases short, with 15 bases between. The germline gives CDR1 MGHRA, CDR2 YSYEKL. CDR3 bases: TGCGCCAGCAGTCCGCGGGGGGATGCCACTGAAGCTTTCTTT. Translated, it gives CASSPRGDATEAFF.

CDR3 region: CASSCRLPKRRQQFF. The CDR3 DNA follows: TGTGCCAGCAGCTGCCGACTACCCAAACGGAGGCAGCAGTTCTTC. The J gene is TRBJ2-1, the V gene TRBV7-3; possibly TRBD2 for D (5 bases). Deletions cut 4 bases from V and 11 bases from J, with 21 bases between. There are 15 residues in the CDR3. Germline CDR1 and CDR2: SGHTA and FQGTGA.

In this sample, this clone turned up a few times. The V gene is TRBV7-2, the J gene TRBJ1-1; D is unclear. CDR3 length equals 13 residues. V gave up 3 bases and J gave up 10 bases, with 15 bases separating them. CDR1 and CDR2 from the germline V gene are SGHTA and FQGNSA. CDR3: CASSLFRGALAFF. DNA for the CDR3: TGTGCCAGCAGCTTGTTTCGGGGAGCGCTAGCTTTCTTT. The whole variable domain, filled in from reference TRBV7-2 and TRBJ1-1, reads GAGVSQSPSNKVTEKGKDVELRCDPISGHTALYWYRQSLGQGLEFLIYFQGNSAPDKSGLPSDRFSAERTGGSVSTLTIQRTQQEDSAVYLCASSLFRGALAFFGQGTRLTVV.

The chain employs TRBV7-3 and TRBJ2-3; 9 bases line up with TRBD2. V trimming: 2 bases; J trimming: 2 bases; junction bases outside the gene matches: 2. The CDR3 is made up of 15 amino acids. Per the germline V gene, CDR1 is SGHTA and CDR2 is FQGTGA. The CDR3 loop is CASSLSSGNTDTQYF. DNA of the CDR3: TGTGCCAGCAGCTTATCTAGCGGGAACACAGATACGCAGTATTTT.

V and J are TRBV9 and TRBJ2-2; D not resolved. The CDR3 runs 16 residues. Germline CDR1 is SGDLS and CDR2 is YYNGEE. The ends were cut back, 0 bases at V and 0 bases at J, with 9 bases in the middle. The CDR3 spells CASSVVGSTNTGELFF. Here the CDR3 DNA reads TGTGCCAGCAGCGTAGTCGGTTCTACGAACACCGGGGAGCTGTTTTTT. Together with reference TRBV9 and TRBJ2-2, the CDR3 gives the full variable domain: DSGVTQTPKHLITATGQRVTLRCSPRSGDLSVYWYQQSLDQGLQFLIQYYNGEERAKGNILERFSAQQFPDLHSELNLSSLELGDSALYFCASSVVGSTNTGELFFGEGSRLTVL.

This clone was counted between two and nine times. The chain has TRBV4-2 and TRBJ2-1, with 9 bases lining up with TRBD2. This CDR3 is 19 amino acids long. Germline lookup yields CDR1 LGHNA and CDR2 YNFKEQ. V lost 1 base to trimming and J lost 7 bases; unmatched junction nucleotides: 17. As DNA, the CDR3 is TGTGCCAGCAGCCAAGTAGGGGGAGGGAGCGGGAGGTTCGGGAATGAGCAGTTCTTC. It is translated as CASSQVGGGSGRFGNEQFF.

This clone has more than one count but fewer than ten. This chain connects TRBV4-1 to TRBJ1-4, with 8 bases fitting TRBD1. With 4 bases clipped from V and 8 bases from J, the junction kept 15 bases outside the gene matches. The CDR3 extends over 17 amino acids. In germline, CDR1 is MGHRA, CDR2 YSYEKL. In DNA form, the CDR3 reads TGCGCCAGCAGCCCCTATCCCGTAGGACAGGGATACGAAAAACTGTTTTTT. Translation: CASSPYPVGQGYEKLFF.

The chain has TRBV28 and TRBJ1-5, with D hard to call. CDR1 and CDR2 (germline): MDHEN, SYDVKM. Trimming left V 7 bases short and J 7 bases short, with 11 bases between. The CDR3 covers 12 residues. CDR3 region: CASTPAGQPQHF. The CDR3 bases are TGTGCCAGCACCCCCGCGGGACAGCCCCAGCATTTT.

This clone was counted only a few times. The rearrangement links TRBV29-1 to TRBJ2-5, with D unresolved. The CDR3 has 10 amino acids. CDR1 and CDR2 (germline): SQVTM, ANQGSEA. Trimming took off 5 bases at V and 3 bases at J, with 4 bases between the two ends. CDR3 sequence: CSVQKETQYF. DNA of the CDR3: TGCAGCGTTCAGAAAGAGACCCAGTACTTC.

This chain uses TRBV28 with TRBJ1-2; no definite D call. From germline, CDR1 is MDHEN and CDR2 SYDVKM. With 1 base removed from V and 5 bases from J, the gap between germline ends came to 11 bases. The CDR3 contains 14 residues. The CDR3 loop is CASSLSWPGYGYTF. CDR3 coding DNA: TGTGCCAGCAGTTTATCTTGGCCGGGTTATGGCTACACCTTC.

The rearrangement uses TRBV7-3 and TRBJ1-1; 8 nucleotides line up with TRBD1. V trimming: 3 bases; J trimming: 4 bases; junction bases outside the gene matches: 1. CDR3 length: 13 residues. CDR1 is SGHTA, CDR2 FQGTGA, per germline. This chain's CDR3 is CASSFDRGTEAFF. CDR3 DNA sequence: TGTGCCAGCAGCTTCGACAGGGGCACTGAAGCTTTCTTT.

This rearrangement joins TRBV4-2 to TRBJ2-5; D might be TRBD1 (6 bases). Deletions cut 0 bases from V and 4 bases from J, with 15 bases between. The CDR3 is 16 amino acids. Germline assignment: CDR1 LGHNA and CDR2 YNFKEQ. CDR3: CASSQDLGGEGETQYF. Written as DNA, the CDR3 is TGTGCCAGCAGCCAAGATCTAGGGGGTGAAGGAGAGACCCAGTACTTC.

The V call is TRBV30, the J call TRBJ1-1; D remains unclear. This CDR3 is 12 amino acids long. Deletions cut 0 bases from V and 2 bases from J, with 4 bases between. Germline CDR1 is GTSNPN and CDR2 is SVGIG (reference sequence). The CDR3 reads CAWSVLNTEAFF. The CDR3 nucleotides read TGTGCCTGGAGTGTACTCAACACTGAAGCTTTCTTT. The variable domain in full, completed from reference TRBV30 and TRBJ1-1, reads SQTIHQWPATLVQPVGSPLSLECTVEGTSNPNLYWYRQAAGRGLQLLFYSVGIGQISSEVPQNLSASRPQDRQFILSSKKLLLSDSGFYLCAWSVLNTEAFFGQGTRLTVV.

This chain connects TRBV7-3 to TRBJ2-1, with 7 bases fitting TRBD1. Per the germline V gene, CDR1 is SGHTA and CDR2 is FQGTGA. The CDR3 covers 14 residues. The V and J ends lost 4 bases and 5 bases, in that order; junction bases with no gene match: 5. CDR3 amino acids: CASSSDRLDNEQFF. The CDR3 region has the DNA TGTGCCAGCAGCTCGGACAGGCTCGACAATGAGCAGTTCTTC.

The gene calls are TRBV6-1 and TRBJ2-3; 8 bases align to TRBD1. Germline values: CDR1 MNHNS, CDR2 SASEGT. The CDR3 has 15 residues. V gave up 3 bases and J gave up 6 bases; unmatched junction bases: 8. CDR3: CASSEGTGSADTQYF. Here the CDR3 DNA reads TGTGCCAGCAGTGAGGGGACAGGTTCTGCGGATACGCAGTATTTT.

The CDR3 here is CASSAQLAGRNNEQFF. CDR3 in DNA: TGTGCCAGCAGCGCGCAACTAGCGGGAAGAAACAATGAGCAGTTCTTC. The chain is built from TRBV7-9 and TRBJ2-1, with 10 bases identical to TRBD2. With V trimmed by 5 bases and J by 5 bases, 9 bases remained unmatched. The germline V gene has CDR1 SEHNR and CDR2 FQNEAQ (reference sequence). CDR3 length: 16 amino acids.

Concerning this clone itself: Different DNA sequences within this sample yield the same CDR3. This chain uses TRBV7-3 with TRBJ2-5; D gene unclear. The CDR3 is 13 amino acids. V dropped 2 bases and J dropped 1 base, with 5 bases sitting between them. Germline CDR1 reads SGHTA; CDR2 reads FQGTGA. The CDR3 here is CASSLEVQETQYF. CDR3 in DNA: TGTGCCAGCAGCTTAGAGGTCCAAGAGACCCAGTACTTC.

The V and J genes are TRBV7-9 and TRBJ2-1, with D possibly matching TRBD2 (5 bases). The CDR3 is 15 amino acids. Per germline, CDR1 SEHNR and CDR2 FQNEAQ (reference sequence). Trimming removed 4 bases at V and 6 bases at J, with 16 bases between. The CDR3 nucleotides read TGTGCCAGCAGCTCGTCCAGCGGACGACGCAATGAGCAGTTCTTC. It encodes CASSSSSGRRNEQFF. The whole variable domain, remainder taken from reference TRBV7-9 and TRBJ2-1, is DTGVSQNPRHKITKRGQNVTFRCDPISEHNRLYWYRQTLGQGPEFLTYFQNEAQLEKSRLLSDRFSAERPKGSFSTLEIQRTEQGDSAMYLCASSSSSGRRNEQFFGPGTRLTVL.

The V and J genes are TRBV25-1 and TRBJ2-2, with 7 bases matching TRBD2. The CDR3 length is 13 residues. Germline CDR1 reads MGHDK; CDR2 reads SYGVNS. V gave up 11 bases and J gave up 4 bases; unmatched junction bases: 7. DNA of the CDR3: TGTGCCGGATTCCCTAGCGGCACCGGGGAGCTGTTTTTT. Its translation is CAGFPSGTGELFF.

The CDR3 here is CASSPRQGLNTEAFF. In DNA, the CDR3 is TGTGCCAGCAGCCCTAGACAGGGCTTGAACACTGAAGCTTTCTTT. This chain connects TRBV5-4 to TRBJ1-1; 7 nucleotides align to TRBD1. This CDR3 is built from 15 residues. V dropped 4 bases and J dropped 0; count of bases not matched to a gene: 6. CDR1 is SGHNT, CDR2 YYREEE, per germline (reference sequence).